The rows below give T cell receptor beta chains drawn from one sample of a study of blood T cell repertoires in COVID-19. Libraries were prepared by immunoSEQ multiplex PCR; TCRdb keeps only in-frame clonotypes and omits some of them. The sample lists some 200,000 clones; more than 75% were seen once. Sequenced sample: peripheral blood. Receptors originate from a woman aged 70-85 years with COVID-19, enrolled during active disease. Each CDR3 is given with its conserved first and last residue. Each record gives: V gene, J gene, D gene, clone size, CDR3 protein, CDR3 DNA. A D gene is named only where the DNA matches it firmly. Not all rows give a size; the values are once, few, many and, for expanded clones, a class.

TRBV4-3	TRBJ1-2	TRBD1	-	CASSQEPGGGSYTF	TGCGCCAGCAGCCAAGAACCAGGGGGCGGAAGCTACACCTTC
TRBV7-2	TRBJ1-1	TRBD1	-	CASTSRGTGGGTEAFF	TGTGCCAGCACCTCCAGGGGGACAGGGGGCGGCACTGAAGCTTTCTTT
TRBV7-2	TRBJ2-7	-	-	CASSLQGPLSYEQYF	TGTGCCAGCAGCCTACAGGGCCCCCTCTCCTACGAGCAGTACTTC
TRBV5-1	TRBJ2-2	TRBD1	-	CASSKTAGGTTGELFF	TGCGCCAGCAGCAAAACCGCAGGGGGAACAACCGGGGAGCTGTTTTTT
TRBV19	TRBJ1-1	TRBD1	few	CASSTHLRGYTEAFF	TGTGCCAGTAGTACCCACCTCAGGGGGTACACTGAAGCTTTCTTT
TRBV7-2	TRBJ2-7	-	-	CASSLGVSPYEQYF	TGTGCCAGCAGCTTAGGCGTGTCCCCCTACGAGCAGTACTTC
TRBV2	TRBJ2-7	-	-	CASKSRDNTYEQYF	TGTGCCAGCAAATCCCGGGACAATACCTACGAGCAGTACTTC
TRBV28	TRBJ1-5	-	-	CASSGPNSNQPQHF	TGTGCCAGCAGTGGGCCAAATAGCAATCAGCCCCAGCATTTT
TRBV7-3	TRBJ1-3	TRBD1	-	CASSLDGRGGNTIYF	TGTGCCAGCAGCTTAGATGGCAGGGGGGGAAACACCATATATTTT
TRBV6-5	TRBJ1-1	TRBD1	-	CASSYTPGTGGPEAFF	TGTGCCAGCAGTTACACCCCCGGGACAGGGGGCCCTGAAGCTTTCTTT
TRBV5-6	TRBJ2-1	TRBD2	-	CASSLRLTSGSSYNEQFF	TGTGCCAGCAGCTTGAGATTGACTAGCGGGAGCTCCTACAATGAGCAGTTCTTC
TRBV19	TRBJ2-1	TRBD1	once	CASTRYPLTGGVSSYNEQFF	TGTGCCAGTACCCGGTATCCCCTCACAGGGGGAGTCTCCTCCTACAATGAGCAGTTCTTC
TRBV4-3	TRBJ1-2	-	-	CASSQRQGYYGYTF	TGCGCCAGCAGCCAACGTCAGGGGTACTATGGCTACACCTTC
TRBV18	TRBJ2-7	-	many	CASSPPMALEQYF	TGTGCCAGCTCACCCCCGATGGCTCTCGAGCAGTACTTC
TRBV5-8	TRBJ2-5	-	few	CASTDFQRRGGETQYF	TGTGCCAGCACCGATTTCCAACGGCGCGGCGGGGAGACCCAGTACTTC
TRBV28	TRBJ1-2	TRBD1	-	CASSDRARGYTF	TGTGCCAGCAGTGACAGGGCCCGGGGCTACACCTTC
TRBV27	TRBJ1-5	-	-	CASSSGISNQPQHF	TGTGCCAGCAGTTCCGGGATTAGCAATCAGCCCCAGCATTTT
TRBV24-1	TRBJ2-1	-	-	CATGHGLLSNNEQFF	TGTGCCACCGGCCACGGACTACTAAGCAACAATGAGCAGTTCTTC
TRBV5-1	TRBJ2-1	TRBD2	-	CASSAERGLAGDEQFF	TGCGCCAGCAGCGCCGAGAGGGGACTAGCGGGAGATGAGCAGTTCTTC
TRBV29-1	TRBJ1-1	-	-	CSVLTRVLNTEAFF	TGCAGCGTCCTCACCCGCGTACTAAACACTGAAGCTTTCTTT
TRBV19	TRBJ1-1	-	-	CASSHTKRGNTEAFF	TGTGCCAGTAGCCATACTAAGCGAGGGAACACTGAAGCTTTCTTT
TRBV10-3	TRBJ1-3	-	-	CAIEASGNTIYF	TGTGCCATCGAAGCCTCTGGAAACACCATATATTTT
TRBV7-2	TRBJ2-1	TRBD2	-	CASSRTSGSALGYEQFF	TGTGCCAGCAGCCGGACTAGCGGGAGTGCTTTGGGGTATGAGCAGTTCTTC
TRBV10-1	TRBJ2-7	TRBD1	-	CASSESTGGAYEQYF	TGCGCCAGCAGTGAGTCCACAGGGGGCGCCTACGAGCAGTACTTC
TRBV27	TRBJ2-5	TRBD1	once	CASRSRDRGLETQYF	TGTGCCAGCAGGAGCCGGGACAGGGGCTTAGAGACCCAGTACTTC
TRBV30	TRBJ1-1	-	-	CAWRASSNTEAFF	TGTGCCTGGAGGGCCAGTTCTAACACTGAAGCTTTCTTT
TRBV30	TRBJ2-1	TRBD2	-	CATVTRGGTNEQFF	TGTGCCACTGTAACTCGCGGGGGGACCAATGAGCAGTTCTTC
TRBV6-5	TRBJ1-5	TRBD1	once	CASSTTGGGQPQHF	TGTGCCAGCAGCACGACAGGGGGCGGTCAGCCCCAGCATTTT
TRBV6-4	TRBJ2-1	TRBD2	-	CASSVRLAENNEQFF	TGTGCCAGCAGTGTGAGACTAGCAGAAAACAATGAGCAGTTCTTC
TRBV29-1	TRBJ2-3	-	-	CSVEDIRLSTDTQYF	TGCAGCGTTGAAGACATTAGACTCTCCACAGATACGCAGTATTTT
TRBV19	TRBJ2-1	TRBD2	-	CASKLAGGDYNEQFF	TGTGCCAGCAAATTAGCGGGAGGGGACTACAATGAGCAGTTCTTC
TRBV7-8	TRBJ2-2	TRBD2	few	CASSLPFREATGELFF	TGTGCCAGCAGCCTCCCTTTCCGGGAGGCGACCGGGGAGCTGTTTTTT
TRBV3-1/TRBV3-2	TRBJ2-5	-	-	CASSPSRETQYF	TGTGCCAGCAGCCCCTCCCGGGAGACCCAGTACTTC
TRBV18	TRBJ1-2	TRBD1	-	CASSPLVVSGPRRTGDSYGYTF	TGTGCCAGCTCACCATTGGTCGTTTCCGGACCAAGACGGACAGGGGATTCCTATGGCTACACCTTC
TRBV24-1	TRBJ2-2	-	-	CATSEPGTGELFF	TGTGCCACCAGTGAACCAGGCACCGGGGAGCTGTTTTTT
TRBV6-5	TRBJ1-6	-	-	CASRRQVSLPSF	TGTGCCAGCAGGAGACAGGTCTCGTTACCATCTTTT